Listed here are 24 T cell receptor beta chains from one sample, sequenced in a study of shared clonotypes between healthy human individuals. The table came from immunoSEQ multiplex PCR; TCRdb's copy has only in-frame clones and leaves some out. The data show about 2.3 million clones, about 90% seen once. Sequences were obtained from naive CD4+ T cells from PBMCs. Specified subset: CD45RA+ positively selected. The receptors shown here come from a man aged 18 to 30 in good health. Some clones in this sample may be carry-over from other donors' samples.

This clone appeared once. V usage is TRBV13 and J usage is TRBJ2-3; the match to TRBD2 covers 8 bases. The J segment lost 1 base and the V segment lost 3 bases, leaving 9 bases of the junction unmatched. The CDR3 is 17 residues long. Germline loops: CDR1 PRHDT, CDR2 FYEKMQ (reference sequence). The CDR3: CASSLNLGRGGTDTQYF. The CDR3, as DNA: TGTGCCAGCAGCTTGAATCTCGGGAGGGGAGGCACAGATACGCAGTATTTT.

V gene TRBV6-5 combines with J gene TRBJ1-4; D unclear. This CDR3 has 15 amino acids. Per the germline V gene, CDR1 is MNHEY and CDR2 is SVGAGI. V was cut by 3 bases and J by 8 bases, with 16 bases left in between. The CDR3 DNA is TGTGCCAGCAGTTATAGGAGGGTCCCGGCCGAAAAACTGTTTTTT. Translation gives CASSYRRVPAEKLFF.

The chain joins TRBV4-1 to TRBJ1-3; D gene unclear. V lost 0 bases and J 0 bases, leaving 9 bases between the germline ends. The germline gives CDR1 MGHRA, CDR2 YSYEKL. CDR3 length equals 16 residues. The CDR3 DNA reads TGCGCCAGCAGCCAAGATAAGGGATTCTCTGGAAACACCATATATTTT. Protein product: CASSQDKGFSGNTIYF.

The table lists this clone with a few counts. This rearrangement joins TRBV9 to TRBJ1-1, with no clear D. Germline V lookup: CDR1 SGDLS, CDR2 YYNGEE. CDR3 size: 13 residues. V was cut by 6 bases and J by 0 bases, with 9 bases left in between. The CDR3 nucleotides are TGTGCCAGCACCCGACGGATGAACACTGAAGCTTTCTTT. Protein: CASTRRMNTEAFF.

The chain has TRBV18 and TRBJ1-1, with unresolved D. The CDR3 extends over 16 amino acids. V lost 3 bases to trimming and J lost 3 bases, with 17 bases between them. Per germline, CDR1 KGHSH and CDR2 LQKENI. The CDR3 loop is CASSPTIATVDTEAFF. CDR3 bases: TGTGCCAGCTCACCCACGATAGCGACTGTGGACACTGAAGCTTTCTTT.

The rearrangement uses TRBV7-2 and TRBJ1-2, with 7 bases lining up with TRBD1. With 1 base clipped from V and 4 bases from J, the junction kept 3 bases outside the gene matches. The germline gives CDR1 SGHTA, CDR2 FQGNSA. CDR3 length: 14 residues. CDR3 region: CASSLVAGGYGYTF. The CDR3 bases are TGTGCCAGCAGCTTAGTGGCAGGGGGCTATGGCTACACCTTC.

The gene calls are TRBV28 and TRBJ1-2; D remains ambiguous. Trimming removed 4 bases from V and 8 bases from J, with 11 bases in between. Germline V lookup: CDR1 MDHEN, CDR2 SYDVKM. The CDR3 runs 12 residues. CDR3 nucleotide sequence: TGTGCCAGCAGTTCGTCGAGTGCGGGCTACACCTTC. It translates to CASSSSSAGYTF.

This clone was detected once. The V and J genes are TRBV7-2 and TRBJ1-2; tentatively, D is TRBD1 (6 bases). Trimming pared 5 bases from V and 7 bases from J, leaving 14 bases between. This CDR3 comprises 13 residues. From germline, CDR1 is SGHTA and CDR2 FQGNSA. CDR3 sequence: CASSQRAGAGYTF. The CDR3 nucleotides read TGTGCCAGCAGCCAAAGGGCAGGGGCTGGCTACACCTTC.

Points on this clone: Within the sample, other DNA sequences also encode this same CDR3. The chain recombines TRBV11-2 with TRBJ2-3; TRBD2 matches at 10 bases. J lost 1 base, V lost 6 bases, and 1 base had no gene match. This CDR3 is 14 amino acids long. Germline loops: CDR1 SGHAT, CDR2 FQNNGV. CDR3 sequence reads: CASSLAGGTDTQYF. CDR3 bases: TGTGCCAGCAGTCTAGCGGGAGGCACAGATACGCAGTATTTT.

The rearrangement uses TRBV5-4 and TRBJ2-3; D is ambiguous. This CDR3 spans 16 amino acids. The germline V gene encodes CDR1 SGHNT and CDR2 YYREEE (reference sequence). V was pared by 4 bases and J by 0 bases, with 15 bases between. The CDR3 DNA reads TGTGCCAGCAGCAGTTCTTACTATCTTAGCACAGATACGCAGTATTTT. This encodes CASSSSYYLSTDTQYF.

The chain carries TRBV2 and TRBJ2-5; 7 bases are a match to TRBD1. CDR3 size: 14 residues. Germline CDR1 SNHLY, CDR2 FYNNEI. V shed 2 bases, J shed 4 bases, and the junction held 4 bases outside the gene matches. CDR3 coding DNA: TGTGCCAGCAGTGAACAGACAGGGAGAGAGACCCAGTACTTC. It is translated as CASSEQTGRETQYF.

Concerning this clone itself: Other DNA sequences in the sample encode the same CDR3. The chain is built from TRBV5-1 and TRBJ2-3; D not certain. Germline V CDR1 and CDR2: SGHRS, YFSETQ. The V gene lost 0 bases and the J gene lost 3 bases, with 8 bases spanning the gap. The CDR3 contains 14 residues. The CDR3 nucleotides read TGCGCCAGCAGCTTGGGATGGAGTACAGATACGCAGTATTTT. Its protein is CASSLGWSTDTQYF.

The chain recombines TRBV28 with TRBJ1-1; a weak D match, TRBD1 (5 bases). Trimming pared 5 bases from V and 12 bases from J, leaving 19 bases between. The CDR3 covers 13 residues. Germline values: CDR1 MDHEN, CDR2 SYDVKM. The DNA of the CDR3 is TGTGCCAGCAGTCCATCAGGGAAGGGGTGGACTTTCTTT. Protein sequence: CASSPSGKGWTFF.

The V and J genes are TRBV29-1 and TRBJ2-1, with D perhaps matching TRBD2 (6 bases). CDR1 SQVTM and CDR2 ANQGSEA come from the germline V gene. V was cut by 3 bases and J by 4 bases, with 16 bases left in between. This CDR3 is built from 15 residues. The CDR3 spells CSVEGGVTGYNEQFF. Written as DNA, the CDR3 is TGCAGCGTTGAGGGCGGGGTTACCGGGTACAATGAGCAGTTCTTC.

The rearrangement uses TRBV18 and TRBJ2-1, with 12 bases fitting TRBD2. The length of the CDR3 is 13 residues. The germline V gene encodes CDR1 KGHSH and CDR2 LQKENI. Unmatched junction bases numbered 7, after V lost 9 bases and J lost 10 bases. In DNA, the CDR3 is TGTGCCAGTGGACTAGCGGGGAGTATGGAGCAGTTCTTC. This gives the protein CASGLAGSMEQFF.

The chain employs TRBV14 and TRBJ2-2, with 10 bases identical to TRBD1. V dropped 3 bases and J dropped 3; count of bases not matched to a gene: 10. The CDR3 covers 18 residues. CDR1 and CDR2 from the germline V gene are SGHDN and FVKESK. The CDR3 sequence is CASSHKISGTGDTGELFF. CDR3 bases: TGTGCCAGCAGCCACAAAATTTCCGGGACAGGGGACACCGGGGAGCTGTTTTTT.

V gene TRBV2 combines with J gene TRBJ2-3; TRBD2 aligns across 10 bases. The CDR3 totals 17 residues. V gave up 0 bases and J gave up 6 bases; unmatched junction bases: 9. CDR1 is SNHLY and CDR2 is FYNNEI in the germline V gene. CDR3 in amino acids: CASSEARSGRALDTQYF. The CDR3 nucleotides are TGTGCCAGCAGTGAAGCGAGGAGCGGGAGGGCCCTTGATACGCAGTATTTT.

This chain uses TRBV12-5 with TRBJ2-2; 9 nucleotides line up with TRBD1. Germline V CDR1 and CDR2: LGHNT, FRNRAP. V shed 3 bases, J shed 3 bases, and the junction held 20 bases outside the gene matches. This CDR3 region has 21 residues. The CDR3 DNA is TGTGCTAGTGGTTTCTCCCGGGACAGGGTCGGCGGGCCCGGGGACACCGGGGAGCTGTTTTTT. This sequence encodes CASGFSRDRVGGPGDTGELFF.

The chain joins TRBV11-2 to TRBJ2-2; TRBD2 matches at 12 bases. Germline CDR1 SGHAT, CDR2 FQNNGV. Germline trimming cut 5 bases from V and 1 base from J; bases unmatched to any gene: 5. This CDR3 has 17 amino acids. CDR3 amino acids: CASSRGLAGKNTGELFF. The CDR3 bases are TGTGCCAGCAGCAGAGGACTAGCGGGAAAGAACACCGGGGAGCTGTTTTTT.

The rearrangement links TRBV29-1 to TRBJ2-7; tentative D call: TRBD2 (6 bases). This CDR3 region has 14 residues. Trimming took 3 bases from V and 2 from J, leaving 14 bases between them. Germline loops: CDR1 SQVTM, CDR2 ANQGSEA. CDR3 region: CSVESPSATYEQYF. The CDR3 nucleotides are TGCAGCGTTGAGTCCCCTAGCGCAACCTACGAGCAGTACTTC.

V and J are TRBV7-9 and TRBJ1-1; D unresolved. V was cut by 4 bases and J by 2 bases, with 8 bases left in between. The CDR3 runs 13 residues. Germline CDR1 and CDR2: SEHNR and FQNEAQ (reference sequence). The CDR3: CASSSLHNTEAFF. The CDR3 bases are TGTGCCAGCAGCTCCCTACATAACACTGAAGCTTTCTTT.

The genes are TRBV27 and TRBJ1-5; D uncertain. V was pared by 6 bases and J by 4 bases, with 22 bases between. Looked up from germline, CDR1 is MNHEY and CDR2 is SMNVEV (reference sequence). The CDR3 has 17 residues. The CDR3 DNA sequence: TGTGCCAGCAGAGCCCTAGCGGTGCAGAGACTAAATCAGCCCCAGCATTTT. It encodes CASRALAVQRLNQPQHF.

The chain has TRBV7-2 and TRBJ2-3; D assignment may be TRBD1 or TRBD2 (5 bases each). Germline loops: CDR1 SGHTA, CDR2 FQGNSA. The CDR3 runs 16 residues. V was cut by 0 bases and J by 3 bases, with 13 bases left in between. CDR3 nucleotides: TGTGCCAGCAGCTTAGCTGGGGGAAGTGTGACAGATACGCAGTATTTT. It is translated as CASSLAGGSVTDTQYF.

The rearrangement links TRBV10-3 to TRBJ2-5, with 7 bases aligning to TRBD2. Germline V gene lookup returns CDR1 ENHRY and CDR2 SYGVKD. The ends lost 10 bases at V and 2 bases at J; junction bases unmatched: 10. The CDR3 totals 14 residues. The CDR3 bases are TGTGCCACTTCTCTGACTAGCACGCAAGAGACCCAGTACTTC. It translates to CATSLTSTQETQYF.